Here is one TCR beta chain with its context. Its matching antigen is unknown. Trimming cost V 5 bases and J 4 bases; bases outside gene matches: 3. Per the germline V gene, CDR1 is SGHTA and CDR2 is FQGTGA. The CDR3 has 13 amino acids. This entry belongs to a study of cytomegalovirus exposure and HLA in healthy donors. PCR involved 60 Vbeta and 13 Jbeta primers. This table comes from immunoSEQ multiplex PCR, and its TCRdb copy is limited to in-frame clones, with some not included. This sample has under 150,000 clones, with roughly 89% found just once. Study-level points and caveats: Follow-up analysis later connected one missense variant in DCLRE1C with trimming of TCR beta V- and J-genes. A later analysis reported that several of the most significant clusters appeared to be linked to common viral pathogens, among them Epstein-Barr virus.

The sequenced material came from PBMCs. This clonotype was sampled from a woman younger than 45 in good health and CMV-seronegative. This rearrangement joins TRBV7-3 to TRBJ2-7; TRBD1 agrees at 9 bases. The CDR3 protein is CASSRDRAYEQYF. The CDR3 DNA reads as TGTGCCAGCAGCCGGGACAGGGCGTACGAGCAGTACTTC.